This is a list of T cell receptor beta chains from one sample in a study of cytomegalovirus exposure and HLA in healthy donors. Measured with immunoSEQ multiplex PCR; TCRdb has only the in-frame clones, and not every one. The sample holds roughly 42,000 clones. Material for sequencing was PBMCs. Receptors were obtained from a man aged 25-45 years in good health and CMV-seronegative. CDR3s include the opening cysteine and the closing phenylalanine or tryptophan. A D gene is named only where the DNA matches it firmly.

J gene: TRBJ2-7
V gene: TRBV9
D gene: NA
CDR3 DNA: TGTGCCAGCAGCGTACGGCCCAGGGGAGAGCAGTACTTC
CDR3 protein: CASSVRPRGEQYF

J gene: TRBJ2-3
V gene: TRBV4-1
D gene: TRBD2
CDR3 DNA: TGCGCCAGCAGCCGTTTGCTAGCGGGACTGAGCACAGATACGCAGTATTTT
CDR3 protein: CASSRLLAGLSTDTQYF

J gene: TRBJ2-1
V gene: TRBV18
D gene: NA
CDR3 DNA: TGTGCCAGCTCACCACCATCGCGCTACAATGAGCAGTTCTTC
CDR3 protein: CASSPPSRYNEQFF

J gene: TRBJ1-6
V gene: TRBV27
D gene: NA
CDR3 DNA: TGTGCCAGCAGTTCCGTACTGTCACCCCTCCACTTT
CDR3 protein: CASSSVLSPLHF

J gene: TRBJ2-7
V gene: TRBV5-6
D gene: TRBD1
CDR3 DNA: TGTGCCAGCAGCCCCGCCGGGACAGGCCGGAGGGAGCAGTACTTC
CDR3 protein: CASSPAGTGRREQYF

J gene: TRBJ1-4
V gene: TRBV9
D gene: TRBD1
CDR3 DNA: TGTGCCAGCAGCAGACGGACAGGCGGGAACGAAAAACTGTTTTTT
CDR3 protein: CASSRRTGGNEKLFF

J gene: TRBJ1-2
V gene: TRBV13
D gene: TRBD1
CDR3 DNA: TGTGCCAGCGGCTACCTCGGACAGGGGACTAACTATGGCTACACCTTC
CDR3 protein: CASGYLGQGTNYGYTF

J gene: TRBJ2-2
V gene: TRBV4-1
D gene: NA
CDR3 DNA: TGCGCCAGCAGCCAAGTGGGGGGGCGCCGGACCGGGGAGCTGTTTTTT
CDR3 protein: CASSQVGGRRTGELFF

J gene: TRBJ1-2
V gene: TRBV4-1
D gene: NA
CDR3 DNA: TGCGCCAGCACCCACGTAGGCAGACAAGCTAACTATGGCTACACCTTC
CDR3 protein: CASTHVGRQANYGYTF

J gene: TRBJ1-3
V gene: TRBV6-5
D gene: NA
CDR3 DNA: TGTGCCAGCAGATATAGTGCCTCTGGAAACACCATATATTTT
CDR3 protein: CASRYSASGNTIYF

J gene: TRBJ1-1
V gene: TRBV6-5
D gene: NA
CDR3 DNA: TGTGCCAGCAGTTACGCCCACCGGGGCACTGAAGCTTTCTTT
CDR3 protein: CASSYAHRGTEAFF

J gene: TRBJ1-2
V gene: TRBV6-5
D gene: TRBD1
CDR3 DNA: TGTGCCAGCAGTTACGGACAGGCCCCCTATGGCTACACCTTC
CDR3 protein: CASSYGQAPYGYTF

J gene: TRBJ2-7
V gene: TRBV5-1
D gene: TRBD2
CDR3 DNA: TGCGCCAGCAGCTCACTACACTCCGGGACTAGCCGCTACGAGCAGTACTTC
CDR3 protein: CASSSLHSGTSRYEQYF

J gene: TRBJ1-3
V gene: TRBV30
D gene: NA
CDR3 DNA: TGTGCCTCGCACCTCGGTGGAAACACCATATATTTT
CDR3 protein: CASHLGGNTIYF

J gene: TRBJ2-1
V gene: TRBV15
D gene: NA
CDR3 DNA: TGTGCCACCAGCAGCCCCCAACCCGGGACTCGTGGCTCCTACAATGAGCAGTTCTTC
CDR3 protein: CATSSPQPGTRGSYNEQFF

J gene: TRBJ1-1
V gene: TRBV6-5
D gene: NA
CDR3 DNA: TGTGCCAGCTGGGAGGGCAGAAACACTGAAGCTTTCTTT
CDR3 protein: CASWEGRNTEAFF